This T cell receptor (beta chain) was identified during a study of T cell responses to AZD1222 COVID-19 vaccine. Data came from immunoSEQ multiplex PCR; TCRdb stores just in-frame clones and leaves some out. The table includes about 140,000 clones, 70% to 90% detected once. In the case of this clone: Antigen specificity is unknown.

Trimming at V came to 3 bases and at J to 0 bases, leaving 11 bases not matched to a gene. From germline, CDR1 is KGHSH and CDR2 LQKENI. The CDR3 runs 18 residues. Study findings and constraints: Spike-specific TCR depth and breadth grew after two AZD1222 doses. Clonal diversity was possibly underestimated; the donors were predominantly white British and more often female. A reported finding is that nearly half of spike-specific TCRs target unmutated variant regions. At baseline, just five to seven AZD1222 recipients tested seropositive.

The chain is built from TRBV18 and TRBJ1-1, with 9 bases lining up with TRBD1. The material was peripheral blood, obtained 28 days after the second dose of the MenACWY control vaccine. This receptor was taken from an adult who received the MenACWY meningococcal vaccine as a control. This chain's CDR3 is CASSPLTGQGRMNTEAFF. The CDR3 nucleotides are TGTGCCAGCTCACCGCTCACGGGACAGGGACGCATGAACACTGAAGCTTTCTTT.